The 20 T cell receptor beta chains presented below share a single source sample, sequenced in a study of CXCR3-negative and CXCR3-positive naive CD8 T cells. Study results and caveats: A higher hydrophobicity marked the TRB CDR3s of CXCR3-positive naive cells versus CXCR3-negative naive cells.

Via 5' RACE with UMI labels, TRB cDNA libraries were prepared. TCRdb re-called the 5' RACE reads and gives one entry per CDR3 protein, without DNA. The table for this sample gives about 4,700 distinct CDR3 sequences. These receptors' antigens are unknown. Sequenced sample: naive CXCR3+ CD8+ T cells from blood. The subset here: CD45RO-CCR7+CD27+CD95- naive CD8+ T cells expressing CXCR3 (TNR3+). The receptors stem from a human donor in good health. Some clones in this sample may be carry-over from other donors' samples.

The rearrangement joins TRBV4-3 to TRBJ2-1; TCRdb's assignment of TRBD2 cannot be checked, as there is no DNA. Germline CDR1 is LGHNA and CDR2 is YSLEER. CDR3 length: 17 residues. CDR3 sequence reads: CASSQVLAGGPAAEQFF.

The V call is TRBV11-2, the J call TRBJ2-1. Germline assignment: CDR1 SGHAT and CDR2 FQNNGV. The CDR3 spans 13 residues. The CDR3 sequence: CASSSDLNNEQFF. The complete variable domain, with remaining parts taken from reference TRBV11-2 and TRBJ2-1, reads EAGVAQSPRYKIIEKRQSVAFWCNPISGHATLYWYQQILGQGPKLLIQFQNNGVVDDSQLPKDRFSAERLKGVDSTLKIQPAKLEDSAVYLCASSSDLNNEQFFGPGTRLTVL.

By frequency, this clonotype registers medium-sized. V is TRBV13 and J is TRBJ1-5. CDR3 length: 14 amino acids. Germline CDR1 is PRHDT and CDR2 is FYEKMQ (reference sequence). CDR3 region: CASSIQGAIQPQHF.

This clonotype ranks as medium-sized in terms of frequency. The V call is TRBV28, the J call TRBJ2-2; TCRdb's D call, TRBD1, is unchecked because there is no DNA. CDR3 length: 17 amino acids. Per germline, CDR1 MDHEN and CDR2 SYDVKM. The chain's CDR3 is CASSPPTGTGVTGELFF.

CDR3 protein: CAISRQGTQMGTQYF. The V call is TRBV10-3, the J call TRBJ2-5; the TCRdb D gene call, TRBD1, has no DNA to confirm it. Germline CDR1 is ENHRY and CDR2 is SYGVKD. CDR3 length equals 15 residues.

The chain recombines TRBV29-1 with TRBJ2-3; TCRdb picks TRBD2, but there is no DNA to check that call. CDR1 is SQVTM, CDR2 ANQGSEA, per germline. The CDR3 is 14 amino acids. The chain's CDR3 is CSVEALLGGDTQYF.

This sequence joins TRBV12-3 or TRBV12-4 and TRBJ2-3. The CDR3 is 14 residues long. CDR3 protein: CASSLMFMGDTQYF.

V and J are TRBV11-2 and TRBJ2-1. CDR3 size: 15 residues. In germline, CDR1 is SGHAT, CDR2 FQNNGV. This chain's CDR3 is CASSTVLASYNEQFF.

Frequency places this clonotype as medium-sized. The rearrangement joins TRBV4-3 to TRBJ2-1; TCRdb returns TRBD1, unconfirmable since there is no DNA. Germline CDR1 and CDR2: LGHNA and YSLEER. The CDR3 has 17 residues. CDR3 residues: CASSQGSWDSVYNEQFF.

The chain joins TRBV12-3 or TRBV12-4 to TRBJ1-4; there is no DNA to check the TCRdb D call of TRBD1. This CDR3 spans 14 amino acids. CDR3 in amino acids: CASTPTGGREKLFF.

This chain connects TRBV7-9 to TRBJ2-5. The germline CDR1 and CDR2 sequences are SEHNR and FQNEAQ (reference sequence). The CDR3 extends over 16 amino acids. This CDR3 is CASSLTLGSPTETQYF.

The genes are TRBV6-5 and TRBJ2-1; TCRdb calls TRBD1, which cannot be checked without DNA. The germline V gene encodes CDR1 MNHEY and CDR2 SVGAGI. The CDR3 covers 13 residues. Here the CDR3 reads CASSYQQGNEQFF.

The rearrangement uses TRBV29-1 and TRBJ2-5; the D call from TCRdb, TRBD1, cannot be confirmed without DNA. Germline V gene sequence: CDR1 SQVTM, CDR2 ANQGSEA. The CDR3 is 12 residues long. The CDR3 loop reads CSASGTGETQYF.

Its frequency marks this clonotype as medium-sized (0.01 to 0.1%). The gene calls are TRBV29-1 and TRBJ2-1; TCRdb picks TRBD2, but there is no DNA to check that call. Germline V gene sequence: CDR1 SQVTM, CDR2 ANQGSEA. The CDR3 is 16 amino acids. CDR3: CSVEGSGLGSYNEQFF.

The J gene is TRBJ2-7, the V gene TRBV14; no DNA is available, so the TRBD2 call from TCRdb remains unchecked. The CDR3 has 14 amino acids. Germline V gene lookup returns CDR1 SGHDN and CDR2 FVKESK. CDR3 sequence reads: CASSPLAGPYEQYF.

This clonotype registers medium-sized by frequency. The chain links TRBV6-2 or TRBV6-3 to TRBJ2-7; the D call from TCRdb, TRBD2, cannot be confirmed without DNA. CDR1 is MNHEY and CDR2 is SVGEGT in the germline V gene. The CDR3 runs 15 residues. The CDR3 sequence: CASSYFSGRVEEQYF.

Frequency places this clonotype as medium-sized. The chain links TRBV30 to TRBJ2-3. The CDR3 loop spans 14 amino acids. Looked up from germline, CDR1 is GTSNPN and CDR2 is SVGIG (reference sequence). This chain's CDR3 is CAWSAGTSADTQYF.

Considering frequency, this clonotype is medium-sized. The genes are TRBV6-5 and TRBJ2-1. The CDR3 is 14 amino acids. Germline V gene data show CDR1 as MNHEY and CDR2 as SVGAGI. The CDR3 loop reads CASSYGVGYNEQFF.

The V and J genes are TRBV28 and TRBJ2-1; lacking DNA, the TRBD1 call made by TCRdb goes unchecked. There are 16 residues in the CDR3. The germline gives CDR1 MDHEN, CDR2 SYDVKM. CDR3 loop: CASRLYRGDPYNEQFF.

The V and J genes are TRBV29-1 and TRBJ2-2. The germline V gene has CDR1 SQVTM and CDR2 ANQGSEA. The CDR3 covers 12 residues. CDR3 protein: CSVEDRRGELFF.